This T cell receptor (beta chain) was identified during a study of control samples from healthy donors and cancer patients. Germline V gives CDR1 SGHVS, CDR2 FNYEAQ. V shed 4 bases and J shed 3 bases, with 15 bases lying between them. There are 15 residues in the CDR3. The assay was immunoSEQ multiplex PCR, and TCRdb's table has in-frame clones only and misses some. The data contain about 220,000 clones, around 94% of them seen just once; the ten biggest clones take up approximately 1.4%. The TCR originated in a man between 50 and 59 years old in good health. This rearrangement joins TRBV7-6 to TRBJ1-1; D is possibly TRBD1 (6 bases). Sequenced input: blood. In nucleotides, the CDR3 is TGTGCCAGCAGCTACGTACAGGGTGTGGACACTGAAGCTTTCTTT. Translating gives CASSYVQGVDTEAFF. Variable domain in full (rest from reference TRBV7-6 and TRBJ1-1): GAGVSQSPRYKVTKRGQDVALRCDPISGHVSLYWYRQALGQGPEFLTYFNYEAQQDKSGLPNDRFSAERPEGSISTLTIQRTEQRDSAMYRCASSYVQGVDTEAFFGQGTRLTVV.